Listed below are T cell receptor beta chains from one sample, sequenced in a study of blood T cell repertoires in COVID-19. Method: immunoSEQ multiplex PCR; TCRdb's copy keeps in-frame clones and lacks some. The sample yields about 150,000 clones, around 83% seen once. The sequenced sample was peripheral blood. These receptors were obtained from an older woman with COVID-19, enrolled during active disease. Each CDR3 is given with its conserved first and last residue. A D gene is named only where the DNA matches it firmly. The size entry is marked missing in some rows and otherwise reads once, few, many or a size class.

V gene	D gene	J gene	clone size	CDR3 protein	CDR3 DNA
TRBV2	TRBD1	TRBJ1-5	few	CASSGSGQGNQPQHF	TGTGCCAGCAGCGGATCCGGACAGGGCAATCAGCCCCAGCATTTT
TRBV7-2	-	TRBJ2-2	-	CASSLVQNTGELFF	TGTGCCAGCAGCTTAGTACAGAACACCGGGGAGCTGTTTTTT
TRBV5-4	TRBD1	TRBJ2-1	-	CASSLERTGTRNEQFF	TGTGCCAGCAGCTTGGAAAGGACAGGGACGAGGAATGAGCAGTTCTTC
TRBV11-2	TRBD2	TRBJ2-7	-	CASSLVLAGAYEQYF	TGTGCCAGCAGCTTGGTCCTAGCGGGAGCCTACGAGCAGTACTTC
TRBV5-4	-	TRBJ1-1	-	CASSYSGEVRSTEAFF	TGTGCCAGCAGCTACAGCGGGGAGGTTCGGAGCACTGAAGCTTTCTTT
TRBV7-2	-	TRBJ2-3	-	CASSGRRTDTQYF	TGTGCCAGCAGCGGGAGGAGGACAGATACGCAGTATTTT
TRBV27	-	TRBJ2-7	few	CASSLSDSPSYEQYF	TGTGCCAGCAGTTTATCGGACAGTCCCTCCTACGAGCAGTACTTC
TRBV27	-	TRBJ2-1	-	CASSPDSRPTNEQFF	TGTGCCAGCAGCCCAGACTCTAGGCCCACCAATGAGCAGTTCTTC
TRBV29-1	TRBD1	TRBJ1-2	-	CSSTGTADGGYTF	TGCAGCTCTACCGGGACAGCCGATGGGGGCTACACCTTC
TRBV11-2	-	TRBJ1-3	-	CASSLEPVSNTIYF	TGTGCCAGCAGCTTAGAGCCGGTTTCGAACACCATATATTTT
TRBV27	-	TRBJ1-4	-	CASSLQISNEKLFF	TGTGCCAGCAGTTTACAAATCAGTAATGAAAAACTGTTTTTT
TRBV6-4	TRBD1	TRBJ2-3	-	CASRPGQGFTDTQYF	TGTGCCAGCAGACCGGGACAGGGCTTCACAGATACGCAGTATTTT
TRBV5-8	-	TRBJ1-1	-	CASSSRGWGTEAFF	TGTGCCAGCAGCTCCAGGGGATGGGGCACTGAAGCTTTCTTT
TRBV5-1	-	TRBJ2-3	-	CATQKYPSVSTDTQYF	TGCGCCACCCAAAAGTACCCAAGCGTGTCGACAGATACGCAGTATTTT
TRBV11-2	-	TRBJ2-2	few	CASSLARANTGELFF	TGTGCCAGCAGCTTAGCTCGCGCGAACACCGGGGAGCTGTTTTTT
TRBV7-2	-	TRBJ2-5	-	CASSRTASGTQYF	TGTGCCAGCAGCCGGACAGCCAGTGGGACCCAGTACTTC
TRBV4-1	TRBD2	TRBJ2-1	-	CASSQDSRPGLAVLTQHNEQFF	TGCGCCAGCAGCCAAGATTCAAGGCCGGGACTAGCGGTTCTCACCCAACACAATGAGCAGTTCTTC
TRBV6-5	-	TRBJ1-5	-	CASSYVAWNQPQHF	TGTGCCAGCAGTTATGTAGCTTGGAATCAGCCCCAGCATTTT
TRBV6-5	TRBD1	TRBJ1-1	-	CASRPPTGRITEAFF	TGTGCCAGCAGACCCCCGACAGGGAGGATCACTGAAGCTTTCTTT
TRBV12-3/TRBV12-4	-	TRBJ1-5	-	CASKQGGNQPQHF	TGTGCCAGCAAACAGGGTGGCAATCAGCCCCAGCATTTT
TRBV5-6	-	TRBJ1-6	-	CASSLAGQSNSPLHF	TGTGCCAGCAGCTTGGCGGGACAATCGAATTCACCCCTCCACTTT
TRBV5-1	-	TRBJ1-6	-	CASSLAGQQDSPLHF	TGCGCCAGCAGCTTGGCTGGTCAGCAGGATTCACCCCTCCACTTT
TRBV2	-	TRBJ2-1	-	CASSEALRGSANEQFF	TGTGCCAGCAGTGAAGCGCTTAGGGGATCGGCCAATGAGCAGTTCTTC
TRBV9	TRBD1	TRBJ1-2	-	CASSLRPGGIYGYTF	TGTGCCAGCAGCCTCCGTCCAGGGGGCATCTATGGCTACACCTTC
TRBV7-8	TRBD1	TRBJ2-5	few	CASSLEGRGRETQYF	TGTGCCAGCAGCTTAGAGGGCAGGGGGCGAGAGACCCAGTACTTC
TRBV19	-	TRBJ2-1	-	CASSISTFHEQFF	TGTGCCAGTAGTATATCGACTTTCCATGAGCAGTTCTTC
TRBV2	TRBD1	TRBJ2-3	-	CASSEEGTATDTQYF	TGTGCCAGCAGTGAAGAGGGGACAGCCACAGATACGCAGTATTTT
TRBV18	TRBD1	TRBJ1-2	-	CASSPSLGQEDYGYTF	TGTGCCAGCTCACCCTCACTCGGACAGGAAGACTATGGCTACACCTTC
TRBV7-2	TRBD2	TRBJ2-5	-	CASSLVGTSGIQETQYF	TGTGCCAGCAGCTTAGTGGGGACTAGCGGGATTCAAGAGACCCAGTACTTC
TRBV27	TRBD1	TRBJ1-6	once	CASSSTRTGGPLLNSPLHF	TGTGCCAGCAGTTCCACTAGGACAGGGGGGCCCCTATTAAATTCACCCCTCCACTTT
TRBV5-1	-	TRBJ1-3	-	CASSSTGISSGNTIYF	TGCGCCAGCAGCTCTACCGGGATCAGCTCTGGAAACACCATATATTTT
TRBV18	-	TRBJ2-2	once	CASSPSATGELFF	TGTGCCAGCTCACCATCGGCGACTGGGGAGCTGTTTTTT
TRBV10-3	TRBD1	TRBJ1-1	-	CAISDRTGAGNTEAFF	TGTGCCATCAGTGACCGGACAGGGGCGGGGAACACTGAAGCTTTCTTT
TRBV2	TRBD1	TRBJ1-4	-	CAGTGGLDEKLFF	TGTGCCGGTACAGGGGGTTTGGATGAAAAACTGTTTTTT
TRBV11-2	TRBD1	TRBJ1-2	-	CASSLGVQGASYTF	TGTGCCAGCAGCTTAGGGGTACAGGGGGCTAGCTACACCTTC
TRBV5-1	TRBD1	TRBJ2-1	-	CASSSGQYNEQFF	TGCGCCAGCAGCTCGGGACAGTACAATGAGCAGTTCTTC
TRBV7-9	TRBD1	TRBJ1-5	-	CASSLGDSWQPQHF	TGTGCCAGCAGCTTAGGGGACAGTTGGCAGCCCCAGCATTTT
TRBV2	-	TRBJ2-5	-	CASSEVTGKSETQYF	TGTGCCAGCAGTGAAGTCACAGGGAAGTCGGAGACCCAGTACTTC
TRBV9	-	TRBJ1-2	-	CASSVVPPTGLLVYGYTF	TGTGCCAGCAGCGTAGTACCCCCAACAGGGCTGTTGGTCTATGGCTACACCTTC
TRBV7-9	TRBD2	TRBJ2-2	-	CASSFPSGRTNTGELFF	TGTGCCAGCAGCTTCCCTAGCGGGAGGACGAACACCGGGGAGCTGTTTTTT
TRBV5-1	-	TRBJ1-1	-	CASTGANTEAFF	TGCGCCAGCACAGGGGCAAACACTGAAGCTTTCTTT
TRBV18	-	TRBJ1-5	few	CASSPDSAGNQPQHF	TGTGCCAGCTCACCAGATTCGGCAGGGAATCAGCCCCAGCATTTT
TRBV18	TRBD1	TRBJ2-3	once	CASSPSGTGGRDTQYF	TGTGCCAGCTCACCCTCCGGGACAGGGGGACGAGATACGCAGTATTTT
TRBV27	-	TRBJ1-2	-	CATKQRSFYGYTF	TGTGCCACCAAACAGAGATCTTTCTATGGCTACACCTTC
TRBV3-1/TRBV3-2	TRBD2	TRBJ2-3	-	CASSQALGLAGLLEADTQYF	TGTGCCAGCAGCCAAGCTCTAGGACTAGCGGGTCTCCTTGAAGCAGATACGCAGTATTTT
TRBV5-1	TRBD1	TRBJ2-6	-	CASSLEAGGPGANVLTF	TGCGCCAGCAGCTTGGAGGCAGGGGGACCTGGGGCCAACGTCCTGACTTTC
TRBV30	TRBD1	TRBJ2-3	-	CAWSEGQTDRDTQYF	TGTGCCTGGAGTGAGGGACAGACCGATCGAGATACGCAGTATTTT
TRBV15	-	TRBJ2-3	-	CATSRDPPKQYF	TGTGCCACCAGCAGAGACCCCCCTAAGCAGTATTTT